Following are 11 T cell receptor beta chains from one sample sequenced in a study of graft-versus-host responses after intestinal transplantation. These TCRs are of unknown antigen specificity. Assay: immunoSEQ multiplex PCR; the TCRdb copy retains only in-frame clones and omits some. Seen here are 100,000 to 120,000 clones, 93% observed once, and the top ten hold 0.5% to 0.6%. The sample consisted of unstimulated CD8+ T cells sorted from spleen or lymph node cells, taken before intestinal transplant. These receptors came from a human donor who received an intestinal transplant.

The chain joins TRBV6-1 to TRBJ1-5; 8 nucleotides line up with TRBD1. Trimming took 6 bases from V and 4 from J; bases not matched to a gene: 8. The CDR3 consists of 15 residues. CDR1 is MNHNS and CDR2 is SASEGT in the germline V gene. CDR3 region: CASSPDRGKNQPQHF. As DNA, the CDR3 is TGTGCCAGCAGCCCCGACAGGGGAAAAAATCAGCCCCAGCATTTT.

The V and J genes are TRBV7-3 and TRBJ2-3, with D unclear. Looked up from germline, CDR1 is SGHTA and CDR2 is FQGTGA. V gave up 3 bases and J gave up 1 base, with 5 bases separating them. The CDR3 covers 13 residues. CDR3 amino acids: CASSFHGTDTQYF. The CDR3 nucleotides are TGTGCCAGCAGCTTTCACGGCACAGATACGCAGTATTTT.

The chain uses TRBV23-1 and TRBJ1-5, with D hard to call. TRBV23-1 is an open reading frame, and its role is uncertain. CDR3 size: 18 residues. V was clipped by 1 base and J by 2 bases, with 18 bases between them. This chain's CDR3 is CASSQFVKPDQGNQPQHF. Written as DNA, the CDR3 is TGCGCCAGCAGTCAATTCGTCAAACCCGACCAGGGCAATCAGCCCCAGCATTTT.

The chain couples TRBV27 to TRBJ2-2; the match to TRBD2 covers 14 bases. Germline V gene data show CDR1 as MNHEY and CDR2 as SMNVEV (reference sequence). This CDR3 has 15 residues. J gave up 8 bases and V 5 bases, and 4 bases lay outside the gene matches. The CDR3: CASSEGTSGSGELFF. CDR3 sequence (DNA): TGTGCCAGCAGTGAAGGGACTAGCGGGAGTGGGGAGCTGTTTTTT.

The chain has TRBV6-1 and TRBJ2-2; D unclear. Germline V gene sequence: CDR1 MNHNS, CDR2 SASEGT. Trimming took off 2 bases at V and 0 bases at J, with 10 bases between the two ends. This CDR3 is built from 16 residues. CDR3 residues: CASSEWAASNTGELFF. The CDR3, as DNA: TGTGCCAGCAGTGAATGGGCAGCCTCGAACACCGGGGAGCTGTTTTTT.

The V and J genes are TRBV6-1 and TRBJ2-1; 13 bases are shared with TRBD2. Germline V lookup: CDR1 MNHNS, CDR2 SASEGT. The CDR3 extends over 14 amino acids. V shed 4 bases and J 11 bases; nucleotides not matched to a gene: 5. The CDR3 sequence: CASSGLAGGPKQFF. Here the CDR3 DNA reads TGTGCCAGCAGTGGACTAGCGGGAGGCCCAAAGCAGTTCTTC.

The CDR3 loop reads CATSRDGGRNQPQHF. In DNA, the CDR3 is TGTGCCACCAGCAGAGACGGGGGCCGCAATCAGCCCCAGCATTTT. V usage is TRBV15 and J usage is TRBJ1-5; D perhaps matches TRBD1 (6 bases). CDR1 LNHNV and CDR2 YYDKDF come from the germline V gene (reference sequence). This CDR3 spans 15 amino acids. V lost 0 bases to trimming and J lost 2 bases, with 8 bases between them.

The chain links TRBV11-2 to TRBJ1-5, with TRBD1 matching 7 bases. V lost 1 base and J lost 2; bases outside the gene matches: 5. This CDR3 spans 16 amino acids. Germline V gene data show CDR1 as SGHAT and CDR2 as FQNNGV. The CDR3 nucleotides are TGTGCCAGCAGCTTAGGAGTCGGGACAGGCAATCAGCCCCAGCATTTT. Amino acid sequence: CASSLGVGTGNQPQHF.

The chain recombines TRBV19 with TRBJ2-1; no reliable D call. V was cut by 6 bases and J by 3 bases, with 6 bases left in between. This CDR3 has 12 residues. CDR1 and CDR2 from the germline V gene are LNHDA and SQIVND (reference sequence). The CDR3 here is CASSASYNEQFF. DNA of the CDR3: TGTGCCAGTAGCGCGAGCTACAATGAGCAGTTCTTC.

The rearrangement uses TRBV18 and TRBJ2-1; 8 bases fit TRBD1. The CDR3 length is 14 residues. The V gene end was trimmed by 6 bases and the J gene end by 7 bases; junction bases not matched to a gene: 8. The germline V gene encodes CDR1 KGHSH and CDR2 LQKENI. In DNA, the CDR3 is TGTGCCAGCTCGGGCACAGGGGGGCTAAATGAGCAGTTCTTC. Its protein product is CASSGTGGLNEQFF.

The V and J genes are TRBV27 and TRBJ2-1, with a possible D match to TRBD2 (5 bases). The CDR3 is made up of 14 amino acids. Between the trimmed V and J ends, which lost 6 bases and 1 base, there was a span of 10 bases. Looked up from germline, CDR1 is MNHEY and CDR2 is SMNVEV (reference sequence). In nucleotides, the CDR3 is TGTGCCAGCAGGAGGGAAACGTCCTACAATGAGCAGTTCTTC. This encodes CASRRETSYNEQFF.